The 18 T cell receptor beta chains presented below share a single source sample, sequenced in a study of T cells after yellow fever vaccination. TCRdb fed the 5' RACE reads into MiXCR, producing one record per CDR3 protein. The profile shows about 220,000 distinct CDR3 sequences, approximately 3% of them singletons. The input for sequencing was CD4+ T cells sorted from PBMCs, taken 10 days after the yellow fever booster vaccination. These receptor sequences come from a man younger than 35 who received the YFV17D yellow fever vaccine.

In this sample, this clonotype turned up many times. This chain connects TRBV5-1 to TRBJ1-4; perhaps TRBD1 as D (5 bases). The CDR3 totals 18 residues. Germline assignment: CDR1 SGHRS and CDR2 YFSETQ. Trimming took off 0 bases at V and 3 bases at J, with 18 bases between the two ends. The CDR3 coding sequence is TGCGCCAGCAGCTTGGGGGGCACGGCACCGTCCGCTAATGAAAAACTGTTTTTT. It encodes CASSLGGTAPSANEKLFF.

The CDR3 protein is CASTSGGVTYEQYF. DNA of the CDR3: TGTGCCAGCACCAGCGGGGGGGTTACCTACGAGCAGTACTTC. The chain is built from TRBV5-4 and TRBJ2-7; 10 bases align to TRBD2. CDR1 is SGHNT and CDR2 is YYREEE in the germline V gene (reference sequence). V gave up 6 bases and J gave up 2 bases; unmatched junction bases: 5. The CDR3 has 14 residues.

This clonotype has ten or more counts. The chain has TRBV7-9 and TRBJ1-2; D may be TRBD1 (6 bases). Germline loops: CDR1 SEHNR, CDR2 FQNEAQ (reference sequence). Trimming took off 0 bases at V and 4 bases at J, with 9 bases between the two ends. The CDR3 contains 14 residues. CDR3 in amino acids: CASSLAQGGYGYTF. The CDR3 coding sequence is TGTGCCAGCAGCTTAGCACAGGGTGGCTATGGCTACACCTTC.

This clonotype was found many times. The CDR3 DNA reads as TGTGCCAGCAGCCCCGGACCAGTTCAGCCCCAGCATTTT. This gives the protein CASSPGPVQPQHF. This rearrangement joins TRBV5-5 to TRBJ1-5; D remains unclear. CDR1 SGHKS and CDR2 YYEKEE come from the germline V gene (reference sequence). The CDR3 spans 13 residues. V was shortened by 4 bases and J by 6 bases, with 11 bases between the two germline ends.

This clonotype occurred a few times. The J gene is TRBJ1-2, the V gene TRBV4-3; 8 nucleotides match TRBD1. Trimming cost V 4 bases and J 4 bases; bases outside gene matches: 14. The germline V gene has CDR1 LGHNA and CDR2 YSLEER. This CDR3 is built from 17 residues. As DNA, the CDR3 is TGCGCCAGCAGCCCGACAGGGGCCACCGCCAATGTCTATGGCTACACCTTC. Translated: CASSPTGATANVYGYTF.

This clonotype appeared a few times. The genes are TRBV6-5 and TRBJ2-3, with TRBD1 matching 7 bases. The CDR3 length is 14 residues. The germline CDR1 and CDR2 sequences are MNHEY and SVGAGI. With 5 bases clipped from V and 5 bases from J, the junction kept 7 bases outside the gene matches. The CDR3 sequence is CASSRTGTGDTQYF. CDR3 DNA: TGTGCCAGCAGTCGGACAGGAACGGGAGATACGCAGTATTTT.

At least ten counts were recorded for this clonotype. The V and J genes are TRBV7-6 and TRBJ2-1; D is possibly TRBD1 or TRBD2 (6 bases each). Germline V gives CDR1 SGHVS, CDR2 FNYEAQ. The V and J ends lost 5 bases and 0 bases respectively, with 14 bases between them. CDR3 size: 16 residues. The CDR3 loop is CASSGGGFSSYNEQFF. CDR3 bases: TGTGCCAGCAGCGGAGGGGGTTTCAGCTCCTACAATGAGCAGTTCTTC.

The table lists this clonotype with a few counts. The CDR3 region has the DNA TGTGCCAGCAGTTACGCTGGTAAAGGGAATTCACCCCTCCACTTT. This sequence encodes CASSYAGKGNSPLHF. The V gene is TRBV6-5, the J gene TRBJ1-6; D remains unclear. V was pared by 2 bases and J by 7 bases, with 12 bases between. The germline V gene encodes CDR1 MNHEY and CDR2 SVGAGI. This CDR3 region has 15 residues.

This clonotype has at least ten counts. The V and J genes are TRBV5-1 and TRBJ1-2, with D perhaps TRBD1 (5 bases). CDR1 is SGHRS and CDR2 is YFSETQ in the germline V gene. The CDR3 covers 14 residues. V shed 0 bases and J shed 8 bases, with 14 bases lying between them. The CDR3, as DNA: TGCGCCAGCAGCTTGGGGGCCAGGGTAGAGGGCTACACCTTC. Amino acid sequence: CASSLGARVEGYTF.

This clonotype was seen a few times. CDR3 DNA sequence: TGTGCCAGCAGCTCGACAAGCTCTGGGGCCAACGTCCTGACTTTC. It encodes CASSSTSSGANVLTF. The rearrangement joins TRBV6-5 to TRBJ2-6, with D unresolved. Trimming took off 6 bases at V and 0 bases at J, with 9 bases between the two ends. Germline assignment: CDR1 MNHEY and CDR2 SVGAGI. The CDR3 totals 15 residues.

This clonotype was seen ten or more times. The rearrangement uses TRBV5-1 and TRBJ2-1, with TRBD1 as a possible D gene (5 bases). The CDR3 runs 15 residues. The germline gives CDR1 SGHRS, CDR2 YFSETQ. Trimming took off 6 bases at V and 0 bases at J, with 13 bases between the two ends. The CDR3 nucleotides are TGCGCCAGCAAATCAGACAGTAGCTCCTACAATGAGCAGTTCTTC. Amino acids: CASKSDSSSYNEQFF.

V gene TRBV6-2 or TRBV6-3 combines with J gene TRBJ1-5, with D unresolved. The V end lost 5 bases, the J end lost 7 bases, and 15 bases lay between the germline ends. Germline V CDR1 and CDR2: MNHEY, SVGEGT. The CDR3 has 14 residues. The CDR3 sequence: CASSAGRFKQPQHF. DNA for the CDR3: TGTGCCAGCAGTGCAGGACGTTTCAAACAGCCCCAGCATTTT.

The V and J genes are TRBV5-1 and TRBJ2-1, with 7 bases matching TRBD1. This CDR3 has 15 residues. With 2 bases clipped from V and 1 base from J, the junction kept 3 bases outside the gene matches. From germline, CDR1 is SGHRS and CDR2 YFSETQ. CDR3 amino acids: CASSFTGQSYNEQFF. In DNA form, the CDR3 reads TGCGCCAGCAGCTTTACGGGACAGTCCTACAATGAGCAGTTCTTC.

This clonotype was seen a few times. The J gene is TRBJ2-5, the V gene TRBV4-2; the D is unclear. This CDR3 spans 15 amino acids. CDR1 is LGHNA, CDR2 YNFKEQ, per germline. Trimming took 2 bases from V and 5 from J, leaving 15 bases between them. DNA for the CDR3: TGTGCCAGCAGCCAAAGGAGCCAGGTCACGGAGACCCAGTACTTC. Translation gives CASSQRSQVTETQYF.

This clonotype came up many times. CDR3 sequence: CASSGRDRANEQFF. In DNA, the CDR3 is TGTGCCAGCAGCGGCCGGGACAGGGCTAATGAGCAGTTCTTC. This chain joins TRBV7-8 and TRBJ2-1, with 9 bases identical to TRBD1. Germline CDR1 reads SGHVS; CDR2 reads FQNEAQ. With V trimmed by 5 bases and J by 7 bases, 6 bases remained unmatched. This CDR3 comprises 14 residues.

The chain joins TRBV20-1 to TRBJ1-2; D ambiguous. The ends were cut back, 0 bases at V and 12 bases at J, with 11 bases in the middle. The length of the CDR3 is 11 residues. Germline V gives CDR1 DFQATT, CDR2 SNEGSKA (reference sequence). The CDR3 sequence is CSARDPPRNTF. The DNA of the CDR3 is TGCAGTGCTAGAGATCCACCTCGAAACACCTTC.

This chain joins TRBV18 and TRBJ2-7; D gene ambiguous. Trimming stripped 6 bases from V and 0 bases from J, with 9 bases between. CDR3 size: 13 residues. Germline values: CDR1 KGHSH, CDR2 LQKENI. The CDR3, as DNA: TGTGCCAGCTCCGTGACTGTCTCCTACGAGCAGTACTTC. Translating gives CASSVTVSYEQYF.

The chain links TRBV12-3 or TRBV12-4 to TRBJ2-3; D is ambiguous. The CDR3 is made up of 13 amino acids. The V and J ends lost 2 bases and 3 bases respectively, with 6 bases between them. The CDR3 is CASSLKQTDTQYF. Written as DNA, the CDR3 is TGTGCCAGCAGTTTAAAGCAGACAGATACGCAGTATTTT.